The following is a TCR beta chain sequence with its context. Germline CDR1 is MDHEN and CDR2 is SYDVKM. Trimming pared 2 bases from V and 11 bases from J, leaving 23 bases between. This CDR3 comprises 16 residues. Participant ages covered roughly 18 to 89 years across 20 to 25 US areas. Donors in Cohort 3 who had recovered were those with two negative PCRs, healthcare professional clearance, or resolution of their symptoms. The data belong to a study of blood T cell repertoires in COVID-19. The overall study: Collection of acute and convalescent COVID-19 samples took place in the United States, Italy and Spain. From T cells, B-cell-depleted T cells, or PBMCs came the material, which was cDNA or gDNA.

The table came from immunoSEQ multiplex PCR; TCRdb's copy has only in-frame clones and leaves some out. The table includes 150,000 to 200,000 clones, 89% detected once. Material for sequencing was PBMCs or T cells enriched from blood (not recorded which). This TCR came from a woman between 18 and 29 years old who had recovered from COVID-19. This chain uses TRBV28 with TRBJ2-3, with D perhaps matching TRBD2 (5 bases). CDR3 in amino acids: CASSLGLLAGGAGQYF. The CDR3 DNA reads as TGTGCCAGCAGTTTAGGGCTACTGGCGGGCGGCGCCGGGCAGTATTTT.